The next 32 T cell receptor beta chains were all read from a single sample in a study of T-cell memory formation after mild COVID-19. One entry per CDR3 protein results from TCRdb running MiXCR on the 5' RACE reads. The sample comprises approximately 200,000 distinct CDR3 sequences, roughly 17% of which are singletons, and around 2% rests with the top ten. Sequencing used PBMCs or a T cell subset sorted from them (not recorded which). The receptors here all came from an adult woman who had mild COVID-19 (a few samples of this study predate the infection). Cell type and time point are not known.

This clonotype appeared a few times. The chain links TRBV29-1 to TRBJ2-3; 8 nucleotides agree with TRBD2. The CDR3 consists of 12 residues. Germline V gene sequence: CDR1 SQVTM, CDR2 ANQGSEA. J lost 4 bases, V lost 8 bases, and 5 bases had no gene match. The CDR3 sequence is CSQTSEADTQYF. The DNA for the CDR3 is TGCAGCCAGACTAGCGAGGCAGATACGCAGTATTTT.

This clonotype was recorded a few times. The CDR3 protein is CASSDGGREAGEQYF. The CDR3 DNA reads as TGTGCCAGCAGTGACGGCGGCAGAGAAGCTGGCGAGCAGTACTTC. This chain links TRBV6-4 with TRBJ2-7; D gene uncertain. The CDR3 loop spans 15 amino acids. V was pared by 2 bases and J by 6 bases, with 17 bases between. The germline CDR1 and CDR2 sequences are MRHNA and SNTAGT.

This clonotype has more than one count but fewer than ten. The chain has TRBV12-3 or TRBV12-4 and TRBJ2-7; D is ambiguous. V was clipped by 2 bases and J by 0 bases, with 11 bases between them. The CDR3 extends over 15 amino acids. CDR3 DNA: TGTGCCAGCAGTTTAAGGCAGGTAGGCTCCTACGAGCAGTACTTC. Translating it yields CASSLRQVGSYEQYF.

V is TRBV4-2 and J is TRBJ2-3, with a weak D call TRBD2 (6 bases). CDR1 and CDR2 from the germline V gene are LGHNA and YNFKEQ. The V and J ends lost 4 bases and 2 bases respectively, with 16 bases between them. The length of the CDR3 is 16 residues. CDR3 in amino acids: CASSRSGTGHTDTQYF. DNA for the CDR3: TGTGCCAGCAGCCGATCCGGGACTGGACACACAGATACGCAGTATTTT.

CDR3: CAISGTGGNTIYF. The CDR3 nucleotides read TGTGCCATCAGCGGGACAGGGGGAAACACCATATATTTT. The gene calls are TRBV10-3 and TRBJ1-3, with 9 bases that match TRBD1. V dropped 6 bases and J dropped 4; count of bases not matched to a gene: 1. This CDR3 region has 13 residues. Germline V gene sequence: CDR1 ENHRY, CDR2 SYGVKD.

This clonotype was counted at least ten times. The chain joins TRBV20-1 to TRBJ1-2, with TRBD1 matching 8 bases. Germline loops: CDR1 DFQATT, CDR2 SNEGSKA (reference sequence). CDR3 length: 14 amino acids. V was pared by 5 bases and J by 4 bases, with 9 bases of the junction left unmatched. The CDR3, as DNA: TGCAGTGCTCTCCCGGACAGGGCGGGCTATGGCTACACCTTC. It specifies CSALPDRAGYGYTF.

This clonotype showed up just a few times. Mismatch with germline at one junction end may stem from a read error. The V gene is TRBV3-1, the J gene TRBJ2-7, with TRBD2 as a possible D gene (6 bases). There are 11 residues in the CDR3. The germline V gene encodes CDR1 LGHDT and CDR2 YNNKEL (reference sequence). CDR3 in amino acids: CASSTEGRVSF. CDR3 sequence (DNA): TGTGCCAGCTCAACGGAGGGCAGAGTTAGCTTC.

In this sample, this clonotype turned up a few times. This chain joins TRBV14 and TRBJ2-5, with 7 bases fitting TRBD1. The CDR3 is 15 amino acids. Trimming removed 0 bases from V and 2 bases from J; junction bases left unmatched: 3. CDR1 SGHDN and CDR2 FVKESK come from the germline V gene. The CDR3 nucleotides read TGTGCCAGCAGCCAAGAAACAGGGGTACAAGAGACCCAGTACTTC. It yields the protein CASSQETGVQETQYF.

The sample holds a few counts of this clonotype. The chain joins TRBV7-9 to TRBJ2-1, with 7 bases that match TRBD2. The CDR3 is made up of 18 amino acids. The germline CDR1 and CDR2 sequences are SEHNR and FQNEAQ (reference sequence). With 6 bases clipped from V and 0 bases from J, the junction kept 14 bases outside the gene matches. CDR3 sequence: CASSPPGWREYSYNEQFF. CDR3 in DNA: TGTGCCAGCAGTCCCCCCGGCTGGCGGGAGTACTCCTACAATGAGCAGTTCTTC. Combining the CDR3 with reference TRBV7-9 and TRBJ2-1 gives the whole variable domain DTGVSQNPRHKITKRGQNVTFRCDPISEHNRLYWYRQTLGQGPEFLTYFQNEAQLEKSRLLSDRFSAERPKGSFSTLEIQRTEQGDSAMYLCASSPPGWREYSYNEQFFGPGTRLTVL.

This clonotype was recorded once. The genes are TRBV12-3 or TRBV12-4 and TRBJ1-1; D ambiguous. Between the trimmed V and J ends, which lost 5 bases and 1 base, there was a span of 11 bases. The CDR3 consists of 14 residues. The CDR3 sequence: CASSPWATNTEAFF. CDR3 DNA: TGTGCCAGCAGTCCCTGGGCGACGAACACTGAAGCTTTCTTT.

This clonotype was picked up a small number of times. The gene calls are TRBV5-5 and TRBJ2-1; tentative D call: TRBD1 (5 bases). V was pared by 4 bases and J by 6 bases, with 17 bases between. Per the germline V gene, CDR1 is SGHKS and CDR2 is YYEKEE (reference sequence). The CDR3 totals 15 residues. CDR3 residues: CASSAEQGRPNEQFF. CDR3 bases: TGTGCCAGCAGCGCGGAGCAGGGCAGACCCAATGAGCAGTTCTTC.

Only a few counts were recorded for this clonotype. CDR3 sequence (DNA): TGTGCCAGCAGCACCCCCGGGTCCGTAAACACCGGGGAGCTGTTTTTT. The encoded protein is CASSTPGSVNTGELFF. The chain links TRBV11-3 to TRBJ2-2; no definite D call. The CDR3 is 16 amino acids. CDR1 and CDR2 from the germline V gene are SGHNT and YENEEA. With 5 bases removed from V and 2 bases from J, the gap between germline ends came to 15 bases.

V and J are TRBV5-1 and TRBJ1-1; D is undetermined. V lost 0 bases, J lost 0 bases, and 15 bases lay in between. The CDR3 is made up of 17 amino acids. Germline V lookup: CDR1 SGHRS, CDR2 YFSETQ. The CDR3 DNA reads TGCGCCAGCAGCTTGGGGGTGACCCGGCCCCTGAACACTGAAGCTTTCTTT. Translation: CASSLGVTRPLNTEAFF.

The chain links TRBV5-1 to TRBJ2-1, with D possibly being TRBD2 (7 bases). Germline assignment: CDR1 SGHRS and CDR2 YFSETQ. CDR3 length: 12 amino acids. V was clipped by 4 bases and J by 15 bases, with 17 bases between them. In nucleotides, the CDR3 is TGCGCCAGCAGCGAGCCTGGGGGGGCTGCGTTCTTC. Its translation: CASSEPGGAAFF.

This sequence joins TRBV5-1 and TRBJ2-7; D is ambiguous. CDR3 length equals 16 residues. Germline CDR1 reads SGHRS; CDR2 reads YFSETQ. The germline V and J ends were trimmed by 3 bases and 3 bases, with 19 bases remaining between them. CDR3 nucleotide sequence: TGCGCCAGCAGCTACAAAACCCCCGTTTCCGACTACGAGCAGTACTTC. It encodes CASSYKTPVSDYEQYF.

Only a few counts were recorded for this clonotype. CDR3 nucleotides: TGTGCCAGCAGCTTTGAGGGGGCCGGGGAGCTGTTTTTT. Translating gives CASSFEGAGELFF. The V gene is TRBV11-3, the J gene TRBJ2-2, with D possibly being TRBD1 (6 bases). The V gene lost 3 bases and the J gene lost 6 bases, with 8 bases spanning the gap. The CDR3 is 13 residues long. Germline-derived CDR1 and CDR2 are SGHNT and YENEEA.

The gene calls are TRBV12-3 or TRBV12-4 and TRBJ2-7, with a weak D call TRBD1 (7 bases). Between the trimmed V and J ends, which lost 4 bases and 7 bases, there was a span of 14 bases. The length of the CDR3 is 13 residues. This CDR3 is CASSSRQGGEQYF. CDR3 coding DNA: TGTGCCAGCAGTTCCCGACAGGGAGGAGAGCAGTACTTC.

The chain has TRBV12-3 or TRBV12-4 and TRBJ2-3, with D possibly being TRBD1 (5 bases). The CDR3 runs to 14 residues. Trimming removed 2 bases from V and 2 bases from J, with 8 bases in between. In DNA form, the CDR3 reads TGTGCCAGCAGTTTAAGGGGTGACACAGATACGCAGTATTTT. Encoded protein: CASSLRGDTDTQYF.

This rearrangement joins TRBV7-2 to TRBJ1-1, with D uncertain. The CDR3 spans 12 residues. The V gene lost 2 bases and the J gene lost 5 bases, with 6 bases spanning the gap. CDR1 is SGHTA and CDR2 is FQGNSA in the germline V gene. The CDR3: CASSLPLTEAFF. The CDR3, as DNA: TGTGCCAGCAGCTTACCTTTGACTGAAGCTTTCTTT.

This clonotype was seen a handful of times. V usage is TRBV20-1 and J usage is TRBJ2-3; D call uncertain. The CDR3 spans 9 residues. Per germline, CDR1 DFQATT and CDR2 SNEGSKA (reference sequence). The CDR3 sequence: CRVGDTQYF. The CDR3 DNA sequence: TGCAGGGTAGGGGATACGCAGTATTTT.

The chain recombines TRBV6-5 with TRBJ1-1; weak D call: TRBD1 (5 bases). The length of the CDR3 is 14 residues. From germline, CDR1 is MNHEY and CDR2 SVGAGI. Trimming stripped 2 bases from V and 4 bases from J, with 11 bases between. Here the CDR3 reads CASSYRGGGTEAFF. DNA of the CDR3: TGTGCCAGCAGTTACCGGGGGGGTGGCACTGAAGCTTTCTTT.

This clonotype was detected a few times. CDR3 sequence (DNA): TGTGCCAGCAGCTCCTCAGCGGAGACCTTCGGAGATACGCAGTATTTT. Its translation: CASSSSAETFGDTQYF. The chain carries TRBV7-9 and TRBJ2-3; weak D call: TRBD2 (5 bases). The CDR3 loop spans 16 amino acids. The ends were cut back, 4 bases at V and 5 bases at J, with 19 bases in the middle. Germline V lookup: CDR1 SEHNR, CDR2 FQNEAQ (reference sequence).

V gene TRBV24-1 combines with J gene TRBJ2-2; TRBD2 matches at 8 bases. The CDR3 consists of 17 residues. The V gene end was trimmed by 3 bases and the J gene end by 2 bases; junction bases not matched to a gene: 7. Germline V CDR1 and CDR2: KGHDR, SFDVKD. This chain's CDR3 is CATSDPVAGLNTGELFF. CDR3 sequence (DNA): TGTGCCACCAGTGATCCGGTAGCGGGACTAAACACCGGGGAGCTGTTTTTT.

V and J are TRBV13 and TRBJ2-7, with D perhaps TRBD2 (6 bases). The CDR3 has 13 residues. V lost 9 bases and J lost 1, with 13 bases in between. From germline, CDR1 is PRHDT and CDR2 FYEKMQ (reference sequence). The CDR3 coding sequence is TGTGCCAGTAGACTAGAATCTTCCTACGAGCAGTACTTC. It encodes CASRLESSYEQYF.

Ten or more counts support this clonotype. V usage is TRBV5-1 and J usage is TRBJ2-1; D uncertain. V shed 5 bases and J shed 2 bases, with 8 bases lying between them. CDR1 SGHRS and CDR2 YFSETQ come from the germline V gene. This CDR3 has 13 residues. This CDR3 reads CASSLGTYNEQFF. For the CDR3, the DNA is TGCGCCAGCAGTTTAGGAACCTACAATGAGCAGTTCTTC.

The chain uses TRBV7-2 and TRBJ2-3; D possibly corresponds to TRBD2 (6 bases). The germline gives CDR1 SGHTA, CDR2 FQGNSA. Deletions cut 0 bases from V and 9 bases from J, with 10 bases between. The CDR3 loop spans 13 amino acids. The DNA for the CDR3 is TGTGCCAGCAGCTTAGCGGGGAGCGGGACGCAGTATTTT. It codes for CASSLAGSGTQYF.

The rearrangement uses TRBV12-3 or TRBV12-4 and TRBJ2-5; 10 positions agree with TRBD2. This CDR3 spans 14 amino acids. Trimming removed 5 bases from V and 4 bases from J; junction bases left unmatched: 4. Here the CDR3 DNA reads TGTGCCAGCAGTAAAAGCGGGGGGGCAGAGACCCAGTACTTC. Translating gives CASSKSGGAETQYF.

The chain has TRBV27 and TRBJ2-5; D ambiguous. V lost 6 bases, J lost 2 bases, and 13 bases lay in between. This CDR3 has 14 amino acids. From germline, CDR1 is MNHEY and CDR2 SMNVEV (reference sequence). The CDR3 here is CASRKVWGQETQYF. For the CDR3, the DNA is TGTGCCAGCAGAAAAGTATGGGGACAAGAGACCCAGTACTTC.

This clonotype was observed many times. The chain combines TRBV5-1 with TRBJ2-3; maybe TRBD2 (6 bases). V was pared by 0 bases and J by 0 bases, with 14 bases between. The CDR3 is 17 residues long. CDR1 and CDR2 (germline): SGHRS, YFSETQ. Here the CDR3 reads CASSLVSWGRSTDTQYF. In DNA, the CDR3 is TGCGCCAGCAGCTTGGTCAGCTGGGGGAGGAGCACAGATACGCAGTATTTT.

This clonotype was recorded a few times. The chain recombines TRBV4-3 with TRBJ2-5; 10 bases agree with TRBD1. V shed 2 bases and J 4 bases; nucleotides not matched to a gene: 7. The germline gives CDR1 LGHNA, CDR2 YSLEER. This CDR3 region has 16 residues. The CDR3 spells CASSQNPTGGRETQYF. The CDR3 DNA reads TGCGCCAGCAGCCAAAACCCGACAGGGGGCAGAGAGACCCAGTACTTC.

V and J are TRBV7-3 and TRBJ2-1; D call uncertain. The V end lost 1 base, the J end lost 6 bases, and 7 bases lay between the germline ends. The V gene's germline CDR1 is SGHTA and CDR2 FQGTGA. This CDR3 has 13 amino acids. CDR3 amino acids: CASSLMSPNEQFF. Here the CDR3 DNA reads TGTGCCAGCAGCTTAATGAGTCCCAATGAGCAGTTCTTC.

This clonotype was seen a few times. The rearrangement uses TRBV4-1 and TRBJ2-1; possible D gene TRBD2, 6 bases. Germline-derived CDR1 and CDR2 are MGHRA and YSYEKL. The CDR3 runs 14 residues. The V end was cut by 2 bases, the J end by 4 bases, with 9 bases between. In DNA, the CDR3 is TGCGCCAGCAGCCAAATGACTAGGTACAATGAGCAGTTCTTC. It translates to CASSQMTRYNEQFF.